There are a few counts of the clone carrying this T cell receptor beta chain. Its antigen is not identified. These data belong to a study of T cell responses to AZD1222 COVID-19 vaccine. Findings and limits, study-wide: Spike-specific TCR breadth and depth were elevated following two AZD1222 doses. Just a handful of AZD1222 recipients tested seropositive at baseline.

Here immunoSEQ multiplex PCR was the method, and the copy in TCRdb shows in-frame clones only, minus some. In the table there are 90,000 to 110,000 clones, over 75% of which are singletons. V lost 5 bases to trimming and J lost 4 bases; unmatched junction nucleotides: 5. The germline gives CDR1 MNHEY, CDR2 SVGEGT. CDR3 size: 14 residues. The V gene is TRBV6-2 or TRBV6-3, the J gene TRBJ1-1; 9 bases fit TRBD1. This material consisted of peripheral blood, taken 28 days after the second AZD1222 dose. This sequence originates from an adult who received the AZD1222 COVID-19 vaccine. CDR3 amino acids: CASSLTGGGTEAFF. The DNA for the CDR3 is TGTGCCAGCAGTCTCACAGGGGGCGGCACTGAAGCTTTCTTT.